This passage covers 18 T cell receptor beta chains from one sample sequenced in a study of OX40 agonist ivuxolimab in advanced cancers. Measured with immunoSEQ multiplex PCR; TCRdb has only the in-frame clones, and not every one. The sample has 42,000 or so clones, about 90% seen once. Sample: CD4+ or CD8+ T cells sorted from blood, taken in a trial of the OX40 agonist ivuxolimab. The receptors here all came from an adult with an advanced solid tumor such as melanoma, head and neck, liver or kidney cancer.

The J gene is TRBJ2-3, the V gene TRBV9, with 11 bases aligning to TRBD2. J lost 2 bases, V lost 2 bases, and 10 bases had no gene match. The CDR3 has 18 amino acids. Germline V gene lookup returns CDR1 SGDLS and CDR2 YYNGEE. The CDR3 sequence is CASSVRSGGVSFTDTQYF. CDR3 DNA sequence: TGTGCCAGCAGCGTCCGTAGCGGGGGGGTCTCCTTCACAGATACGCAGTATTTT.

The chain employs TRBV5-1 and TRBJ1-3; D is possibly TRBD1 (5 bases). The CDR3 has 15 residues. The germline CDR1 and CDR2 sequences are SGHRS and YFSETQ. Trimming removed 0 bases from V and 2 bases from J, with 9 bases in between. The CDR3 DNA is TGCGCCAGCAGCTTGGCCCAGGGACCTGGAAACACCATATATTTT. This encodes CASSLAQGPGNTIYF. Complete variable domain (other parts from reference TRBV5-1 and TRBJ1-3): KAGVTQTPRYLIKTRGQQVTLSCSPISGHRSVSWYQQTPGQGLQFLFEYFSETQRNKGNFPGRFSGRQFSNSRSEMNVSTLELGDSALYLCASSLAQGPGNTIYFGEGSWLTVV.

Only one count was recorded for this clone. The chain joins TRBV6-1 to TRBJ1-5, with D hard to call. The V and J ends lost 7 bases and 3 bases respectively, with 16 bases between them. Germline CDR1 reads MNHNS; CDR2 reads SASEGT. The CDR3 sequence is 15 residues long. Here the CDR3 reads CASTEIGGFNQPQHF. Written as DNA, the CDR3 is TGTGCCAGCACCGAGATCGGCGGATTCAATCAGCCCCAGCATTTT.

CDR3 sequence reads: CASSQDNGFGNTIYF. The CDR3 DNA is TGCGCCAGCAGCCAAGATAATGGATTCGGAAACACCATATATTTT. The chain combines TRBV4-3 with TRBJ1-3; D gene ambiguous. Deletions cut 0 bases from V and 4 bases from J, with 10 bases between. Per the germline V gene, CDR1 is LGHNA and CDR2 is YSLEER. The CDR3 contains 15 residues.

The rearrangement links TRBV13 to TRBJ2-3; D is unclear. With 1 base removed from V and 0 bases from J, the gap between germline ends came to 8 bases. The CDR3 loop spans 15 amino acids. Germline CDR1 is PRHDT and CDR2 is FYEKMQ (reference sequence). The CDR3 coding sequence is TGTGCCAGCAGCTTAGTACGCTATAGCACAGATACGCAGTATTTT. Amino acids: CASSLVRYSTDTQYF.

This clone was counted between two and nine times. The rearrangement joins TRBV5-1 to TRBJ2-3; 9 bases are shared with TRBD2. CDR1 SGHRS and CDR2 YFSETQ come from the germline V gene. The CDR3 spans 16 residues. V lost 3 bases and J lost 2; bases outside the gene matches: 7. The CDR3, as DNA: TGCGCCAGCAGCTCCGGGGCTAGCGGGACCACAGATACGCAGTATTTT. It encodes CASSSGASGTTDTQYF.

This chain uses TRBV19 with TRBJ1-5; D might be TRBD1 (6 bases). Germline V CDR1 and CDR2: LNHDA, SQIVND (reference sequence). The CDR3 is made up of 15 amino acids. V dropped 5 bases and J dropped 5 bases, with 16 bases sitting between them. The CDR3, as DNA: TGTGCCAGTAGTGATGTACCGACAGGCCATCAGCCCCAGCATTTT. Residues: CASSDVPTGHQPQHF.

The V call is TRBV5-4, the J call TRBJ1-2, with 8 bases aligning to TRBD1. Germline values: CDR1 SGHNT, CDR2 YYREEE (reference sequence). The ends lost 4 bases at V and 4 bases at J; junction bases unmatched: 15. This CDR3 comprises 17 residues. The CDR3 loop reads CASSQAIRAGGAYGYTF. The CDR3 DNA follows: TGTGCCAGCAGCCAAGCGATAAGGGCAGGGGGCGCCTATGGCTACACCTTC.

DNA for the CDR3: TGCAGCGTTGGAGGGGTTTCAGAGACCCAGTACTTC. It is translated as CSVGGVSETQYF. This chain uses TRBV29-1 with TRBJ2-5; possibly TRBD1 or TRBD2 for D (5 bases each). Germline V gene lookup returns CDR1 SQVTM and CDR2 ANQGSEA. Trimming shortened V by 4 bases and J by 4 bases, and 10 bases separated the two germline ends. The CDR3 spans 12 residues.

The CDR3: CAWRLKREASGYTF. Here the CDR3 DNA reads TGTGCCTGGAGACTCAAGCGAGAGGCGAGTGGCTACACCTTC. V and J are TRBV30 and TRBJ1-2; no firm D call. CDR3 length equals 14 residues. Germline V gene data show CDR1 as GTSNPN and CDR2 as SVGIG (reference sequence). The V end was cut by 3 bases, the J end by 7 bases, with 18 bases between.

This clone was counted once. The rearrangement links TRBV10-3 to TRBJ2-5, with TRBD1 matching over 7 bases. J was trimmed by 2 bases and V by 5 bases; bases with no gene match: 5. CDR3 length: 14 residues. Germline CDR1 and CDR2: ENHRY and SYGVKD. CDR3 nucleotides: TGTGCCATCAGTTTTGGACAGGATCAAGAGACCCAGTACTTC. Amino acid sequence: CAISFGQDQETQYF.

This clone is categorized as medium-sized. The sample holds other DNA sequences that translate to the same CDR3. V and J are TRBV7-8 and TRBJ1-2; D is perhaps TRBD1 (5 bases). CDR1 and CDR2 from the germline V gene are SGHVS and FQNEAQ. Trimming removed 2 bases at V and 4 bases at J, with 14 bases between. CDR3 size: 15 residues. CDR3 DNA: TGTGCCAGCAGCTTAAGGCAGGGTCCGGGCTATGGCTACACCTTC. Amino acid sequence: CASSLRQGPGYGYTF.

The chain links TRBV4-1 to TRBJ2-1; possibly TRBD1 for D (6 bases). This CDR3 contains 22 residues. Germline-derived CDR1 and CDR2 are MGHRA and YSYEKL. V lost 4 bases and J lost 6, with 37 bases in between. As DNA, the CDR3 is TGCGCCAGCAGCCTTCCCGCATTCGGACGAGTGGACAGAAACCTTTATGGCAATGAGCAGTTCTTC. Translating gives CASSLPAFGRVDRNLYGNEQFF.

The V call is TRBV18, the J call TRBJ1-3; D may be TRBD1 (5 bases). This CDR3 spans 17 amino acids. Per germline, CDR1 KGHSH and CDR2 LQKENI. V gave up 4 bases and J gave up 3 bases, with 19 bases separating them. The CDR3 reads CASSHETDARGGNTIYF. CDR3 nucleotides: TGTGCCAGCTCACACGAAACGGACGCAAGGGGTGGAAACACCATATATTTT.

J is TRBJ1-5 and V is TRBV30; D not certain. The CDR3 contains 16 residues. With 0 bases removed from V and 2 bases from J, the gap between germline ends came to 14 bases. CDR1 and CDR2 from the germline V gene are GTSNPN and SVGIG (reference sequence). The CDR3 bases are TGTGCCTGGAGTGTAATGCCCGCAATTGGCAATCAGCCCCAGCATTTT. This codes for CAWSVMPAIGNQPQHF.

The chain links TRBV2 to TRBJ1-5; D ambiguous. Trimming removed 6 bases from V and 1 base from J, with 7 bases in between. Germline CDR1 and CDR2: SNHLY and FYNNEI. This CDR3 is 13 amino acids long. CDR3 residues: CASREMSNQPQHF. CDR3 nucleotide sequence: TGTGCCAGCAGGGAGATGAGCAATCAGCCCCAGCATTTT. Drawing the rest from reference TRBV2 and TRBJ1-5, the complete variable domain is EPEVTQTPSHQVTQMGQEVILRCVPISNHLYFYWYRQILGQKVEFLVSFYNNEISEKSEIFDDQFSVERPDGSNFTLKIRSTKLEDSAMYFCASREMSNQPQHFGDGTRLSIL.

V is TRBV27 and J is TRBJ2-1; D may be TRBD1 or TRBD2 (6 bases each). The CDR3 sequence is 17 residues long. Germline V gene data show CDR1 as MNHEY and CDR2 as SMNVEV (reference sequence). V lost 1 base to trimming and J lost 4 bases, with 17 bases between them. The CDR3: CASSLWVPGAVYNEQFF. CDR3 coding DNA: TGTGCCAGCAGTTTATGGGTACCGGGGGCTGTTTACAATGAGCAGTTCTTC.

The CDR3 DNA follows: TGTGCCAGCAGCTTGCGACAGGCTACCTACGAGCAGTACTTC. It translates to CASSLRQATYEQYF. The chain employs TRBV7-9 and TRBJ2-7, with D perhaps TRBD1 (6 bases). V was shortened by 3 bases and J by 2 bases, with 11 bases between the two germline ends. The CDR3 contains 14 residues. CDR1 and CDR2 (germline): SEHNR, FQNEAQ (reference sequence).